Below are 16 T cell receptor beta chains sequenced from a single sample in a study of T cell responses to AZD1222 COVID-19 vaccine. Method: immunoSEQ multiplex PCR; TCRdb's copy keeps in-frame clones and lacks some. Of about 160,000 clones in the sample, around 90% were seen once. This specimen was peripheral blood, taken 28 days after the second AZD1222 dose. The receptors stem from an adult who received the AZD1222 COVID-19 vaccine.

V is TRBV6-5 and J is TRBJ1-5, with 7 bases fitting TRBD1. This CDR3 comprises 14 residues. The germline V gene has CDR1 MNHEY and CDR2 SVGAGI. V dropped 6 bases and J dropped 4; count of bases not matched to a gene: 6. The CDR3, as DNA: TGTGCCAGCAGCCTGACAGGGACTAATCAGCCCCAGCATTTT. Translated, it gives CASSLTGTNQPQHF.

The V gene is TRBV2, the J gene TRBJ2-3, with 9 bases aligning to TRBD1. This CDR3 contains 16 residues. Germline lookup yields CDR1 SNHLY and CDR2 FYNNEI. Trimming cost V 5 bases and J 1 base; bases outside gene matches: 7. CDR3 DNA sequence: TGTGCCAGCAGTTCGTACAGGGGGCTTGGCACAGATACGCAGTATTTT. It translates to CASSSYRGLGTDTQYF.

The CDR3 region is CASGLALLPEETQYF. The DNA for the CDR3 is TGTGCTAGTGGTTTGGCGTTGCTCCCAGAGGAGACCCAGTACTTC. The chain has TRBV12-5 and TRBJ2-5, with D hard to call. The CDR3 covers 15 residues. The germline gives CDR1 LGHNT, CDR2 FRNRAP. V was clipped by 1 base and J by 5 bases, with 14 bases between them.

The chain has TRBV7-9 and TRBJ2-5; 7 bases map to TRBD1. The CDR3 consists of 19 residues. The ends lost 2 bases at V and 1 base at J; junction bases unmatched: 16. Germline V CDR1 and CDR2: SEHNR, FQNEAQ (reference sequence). The CDR3 DNA sequence: TGTGCCAGCAGCTTATTGCATATCTTAACCGGGACAGCCCAAGAGACCCAGTACTTC. Protein sequence: CASSLLHILTGTAQETQYF.

This clone was found a few times. The rearrangement links TRBV7-9 to TRBJ1-5, with TRBD1 as a possible D gene (5 bases). This CDR3 has 13 residues. Germline V CDR1 and CDR2: SEHNR, FQNEAQ (reference sequence). V lost 5 bases and J 3 bases, leaving 8 bases between the germline ends. The CDR3 bases are TGTGCCAGCAGCCCGGGGGTCAATCAGCCCCAGCATTTT. Amino acids: CASSPGVNQPQHF.

This chain links TRBV15 with TRBJ1-1; the D is unclear. The V gene's germline CDR1 is LNHNV and CDR2 YYDKDF (reference sequence). Trimming removed 1 base from V and 0 bases from J, with 3 bases in between. There are 13 residues in the CDR3. The CDR3 bases are TGTGCCACCAGCAGAGGCATGAACACTGAAGCTTTCTTT. This encodes CATSRGMNTEAFF.

V is TRBV14 and J is TRBJ1-4, with 9 bases matching TRBD1. CDR1 and CDR2 from the germline V gene are SGHDN and FVKESK. The trim removed 4 bases at V and 6 bases at J, leaving 6 bases unmatched. The CDR3 has 15 residues. Written as DNA, the CDR3 is TGTGCCAGCAGCCCTGGACAGGGGTGGGATGAAAAACTGTTTTTT. Protein sequence: CASSPGQGWDEKLFF.

The CDR3 coding sequence is TGTGCCAGCAGTCGGGGGCGCTCCTATGGCTACACCTTC. It specifies CASSRGRSYGYTF. The V gene is TRBV5-4, the J gene TRBJ1-2; D might be TRBD1 (6 bases). Trimming left V 5 bases short and J 4 bases short, with 12 bases between. The CDR3 totals 13 residues. Germline values: CDR1 SGHNT, CDR2 YYREEE (reference sequence). Complete variable domain (other parts from reference TRBV5-4 and TRBJ1-2): ETGVTQSPTHLIKTRGQQVTLRCSSQSGHNTVSWYQQALGQGPQFIFQYYREEENGRGNFPPRFSGLQFPNYSSELNVNALELDDSALYLCASSRGRSYGYTFGSGTRLTVV.

The chain recombines TRBV6-5 with TRBJ2-7, with D perhaps matching TRBD2 (6 bases). The germline CDR1 and CDR2 sequences are MNHEY and SVGAGI. V lost 2 bases and J lost 4, with 12 bases in between. This CDR3 has 14 residues. CDR3 DNA sequence: TGTGCCAGCAGTTACGCGACTAGGGGTTACGAGCAGTACTTC. Protein: CASSYATRGYEQYF.

This clone was observed a single time. The genes are TRBV27 and TRBJ2-6; no reliable D call. V gave up 10 bases and J gave up 3 bases, with 10 bases separating them. Germline-derived CDR1 and CDR2 are MNHEY and SMNVEV (reference sequence). This CDR3 is built from 13 residues. CDR3: CATGRGGANVLTF. The DNA for the CDR3 is TGTGCCACCGGACGAGGTGGGGCCAACGTCCTGACTTTC.

The gene calls are TRBV5-4 and TRBJ2-1; 15 bases agree with TRBD2. J lost 9 bases, V lost 3 bases, and 7 bases had no gene match. Looked up from germline, CDR1 is SGHNT and CDR2 is YYREEE (reference sequence). The CDR3 sequence is 16 residues long. The CDR3 protein is CASSSRTSGRASEQFF. The CDR3 DNA sequence: TGTGCCAGCAGCTCCCGGACTAGCGGGAGGGCCTCTGAGCAGTTCTTC.

The chain links TRBV27 to TRBJ2-3; 12 bases line up with TRBD2. CDR3 size: 19 residues. CDR1 and CDR2 (germline): MNHEY, SMNVEV (reference sequence). V was clipped by 3 bases and J by 6 bases; unmatched bases: 16. CDR3 protein: CASSLAPTSGRRGRDTQYF. The CDR3 DNA follows: TGTGCCAGCAGTTTGGCCCCGACTAGCGGGAGAAGGGGTAGGGATACGCAGTATTTT.

CDR3: CASMVGGTANTGELFF. The DNA for the CDR3 is TGTGCCAGTATGGTGGGAGGAACGGCGAACACCGGGGAGCTGTTTTTT. V gene TRBV19 combines with J gene TRBJ2-2, with D perhaps TRBD2 (6 bases). From germline, CDR1 is LNHDA and CDR2 SQIVND (reference sequence). This CDR3 has 16 residues. Trimming pared 7 bases from V and 0 bases from J, leaving 15 bases between.

J is TRBJ1-1 and V is TRBV5-1, with a possible D match to TRBD1 (5 bases). Germline CDR1 is SGHRS and CDR2 is YFSETQ. The V and J ends lost 8 bases and 0 bases respectively, with 11 bases between them. The CDR3 runs 13 residues. DNA of the CDR3: TGCGCCAGTTCCGGGACGGTGAACACTGAAGCTTTCTTT. Residues: CASSGTVNTEAFF.

This sequence joins TRBV5-4 and TRBJ2-3; 9 bases agree with TRBD2. This CDR3 contains 14 residues. The ends lost 6 bases at V and 5 bases at J; junction bases unmatched: 7. The V gene's germline CDR1 is SGHNT and CDR2 YYREEE (reference sequence). The CDR3 bases are TGTGCCAGCACCCAGGGACTAGCCGTAGATACGCAGTATTTT. It is translated as CASTQGLAVDTQYF.

This clone was seen a single time. The rearrangement joins TRBV30 to TRBJ1-2; D might be TRBD1 (6 bases). CDR1 GTSNPN and CDR2 SVGIG come from the germline V gene (reference sequence). V lost 8 bases to trimming and J lost 4 bases, with 14 bases between them. The length of the CDR3 is 12 residues. CDR3: CAGGQGVYGYTF. In DNA, the CDR3 is TGTGCCGGGGGGCAGGGTGTCTATGGCTACACCTTC.